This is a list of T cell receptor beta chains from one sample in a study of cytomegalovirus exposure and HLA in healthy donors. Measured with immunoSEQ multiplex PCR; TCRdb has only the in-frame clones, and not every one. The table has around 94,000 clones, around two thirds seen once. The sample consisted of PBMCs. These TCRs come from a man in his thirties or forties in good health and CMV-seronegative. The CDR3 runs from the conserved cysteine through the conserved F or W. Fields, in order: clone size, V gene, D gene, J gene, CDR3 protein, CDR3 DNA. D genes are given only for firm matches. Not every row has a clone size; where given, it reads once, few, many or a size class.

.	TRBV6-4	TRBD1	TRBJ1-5	CASSETGNQPQHF	TGTGCCAGCAGCGAGACAGGGAATCAGCCCCAGCATTTT
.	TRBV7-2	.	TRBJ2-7	CASSSGTLIYEQYF	TGTGCCAGCAGCTCCGGGACTCTTATCTACGAGCAGTACTTC
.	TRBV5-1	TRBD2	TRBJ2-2	CASKGLAGSNTGELFF	TGCGCCAGCAAGGGACTAGCGGGGTCGAACACCGGGGAGCTGTTTTTT
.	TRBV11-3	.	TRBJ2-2	CASSRDSNTGELFF	TGTGCCAGCAGCCGAGATAGTAACACCGGGGAGCTGTTTTTT
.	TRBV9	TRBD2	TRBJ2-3	CASSVISGTSTDTQYF	TGTGCCAGCAGCGTAATTAGCGGGACAAGCACAGATACGCAGTATTTT
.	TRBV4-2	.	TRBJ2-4	CASSQGTIRPNIQYF	TGTGCCAGCAGCCAAGGGACTATAAGACCGAACATTCAGTACTTC
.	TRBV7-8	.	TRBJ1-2	CASSLGSDSFYGYTF	TGTGCCAGCAGCTTAGGCTCAGACTCTTTCTATGGCTACACCTTC
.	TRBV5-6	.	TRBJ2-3	CASPAGDVSTDTQYF	TGTGCCAGCCCAGCAGGGGACGTTAGCACAGATACGCAGTATTTT
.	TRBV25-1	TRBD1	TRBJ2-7	CASSAPTGPGDEQYF	TGTGCCAGCAGTGCCCCGACAGGGCCAGGGGACGAGCAGTACTTC
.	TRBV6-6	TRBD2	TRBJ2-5	CASRLSGGAVETQYF	TGTGCCAGCAGACTCAGCGGGGGGGCGGTAGAGACCCAGTACTTC
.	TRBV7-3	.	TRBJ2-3	CASSLQRTSTDTQYF	TGTGCCAGCAGCTTGCAAAGAACTAGCACAGATACGCAGTATTTT
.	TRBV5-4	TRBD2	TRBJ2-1	CASSLAMELAGGNQFF	TGTGCCAGCAGCTTGGCCATGGAACTAGCGGGGGGCAATCAGTTCTTC
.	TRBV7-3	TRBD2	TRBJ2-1	CASSQGRGGTEQFF	TGTGCCAGCAGTCAAGGGCGGGGGGGCACTGAGCAGTTCTTC
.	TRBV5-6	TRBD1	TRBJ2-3	CASSSGTVRSDTQYF	TGTGCCAGCAGCTCCGGGACAGTTCGGTCGGATACGCAGTATTTT
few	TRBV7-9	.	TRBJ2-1	CASSFLLSSYNEQFF	TGTGCCAGCAGCTTTCTACTTAGCTCCTACAATGAGCAGTTCTTC
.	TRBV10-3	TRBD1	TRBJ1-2	CATATGEYGYTF	TGTGCCACCGCGACAGGGGAATATGGCTACACCTTC
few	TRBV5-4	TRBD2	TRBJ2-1	CASSPGTSGGAYNEQFF	TGTGCCAGCAGCCCCGGGACTAGCGGGGGGGCCTACAATGAGCAGTTCTTC
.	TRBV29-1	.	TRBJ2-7	CSVDGAYEQYF	TGCAGCGTTGACGGTGCCTACGAGCAGTACTTC
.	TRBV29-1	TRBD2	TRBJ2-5	CSVERTSGSYRAEAQYF	TGCAGCGTGGAAAGAACTAGCGGGAGTTACCGGGCTGAGGCCCAGTACTTC
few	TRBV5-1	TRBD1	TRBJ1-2	CASSLFGQGGYGYTF	TGCGCCAGCAGCTTGTTTGGACAGGGGGGCTATGGCTACACCTTC
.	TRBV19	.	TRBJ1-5	CASNGGDYRVFSNQPQHF	TGTGCCAGTAATGGGGGCGACTACAGGGTCTTTAGCAATCAGCCCCAGCATTTT
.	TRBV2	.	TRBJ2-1	CASQDIYNEQFF	TGTGCCAGCCAAGACATCTACAATGAGCAGTTCTTC
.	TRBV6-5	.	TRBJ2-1	CASSYRSESYNEQFF	TGTGCCAGCAGTTACAGGAGCGAATCCTACAATGAGCAGTTCTTC
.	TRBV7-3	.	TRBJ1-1	CASSPGRIDTEAFF	TGTGCCAGCAGTCCAGGGAGGATCGACACTGAAGCTTTCTTT
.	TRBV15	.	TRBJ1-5	CATSRETGSGQPQHF	TGTGCCACCAGCAGAGAAACAGGGTCAGGTCAGCCCCAGCATTTT
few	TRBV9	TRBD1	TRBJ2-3	CASSARGQGEVDTQYF	TGTGCCAGCAGCGCCAGGGGACAGGGCGAGGTAGATACGCAGTATTTT